This T cell receptor (beta chain) was identified in a study of monozygotic twins with inflammatory bowel disease. TCRdb reworked the 5' RACE reads into one entry per CDR3 protein, no DNA. The table counts over 120,000 distinct CDR3 sequences; 0.95% to 1.5% lies in the top ten. The germline V gene has CDR1 MNHNY and CDR2 SVGAGI (reference sequence). The CDR3 is made up of 13 amino acids. This receptor was taken from a human donor with ulcerative colitis or Crohn's disease, or a healthy co-twin of an affected twin (not recorded which). This chain uses TRBV6-6 with TRBJ2-7; the D call of TRBD2 rests on TCRdb alone, since no DNA is present to check it. Sequenced sample: blood. The CDR3 sequence: CASSSLADYEQYF.